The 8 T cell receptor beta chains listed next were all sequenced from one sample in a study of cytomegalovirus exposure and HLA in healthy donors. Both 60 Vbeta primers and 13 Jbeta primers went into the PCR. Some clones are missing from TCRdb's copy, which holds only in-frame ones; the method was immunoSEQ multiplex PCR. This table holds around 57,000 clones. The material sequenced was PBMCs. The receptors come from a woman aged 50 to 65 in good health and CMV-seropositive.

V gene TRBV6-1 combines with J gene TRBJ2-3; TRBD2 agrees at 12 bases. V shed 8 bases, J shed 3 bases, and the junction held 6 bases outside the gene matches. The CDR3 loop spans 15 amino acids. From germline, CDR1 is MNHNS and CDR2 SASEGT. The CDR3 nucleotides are TGTGCCAGCTCTAGCGGGGGGGTGTGGACAGATACGCAGTATTTT. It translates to CASSSGGVWTDTQYF.

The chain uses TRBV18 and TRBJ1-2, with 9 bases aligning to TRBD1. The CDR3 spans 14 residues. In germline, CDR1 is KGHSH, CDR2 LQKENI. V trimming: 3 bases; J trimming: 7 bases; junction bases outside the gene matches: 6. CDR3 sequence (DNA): TGTGCCAGCTCACCGGGACAGGGCATCGGTGGCTACACCTTC. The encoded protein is CASSPGQGIGGYTF.

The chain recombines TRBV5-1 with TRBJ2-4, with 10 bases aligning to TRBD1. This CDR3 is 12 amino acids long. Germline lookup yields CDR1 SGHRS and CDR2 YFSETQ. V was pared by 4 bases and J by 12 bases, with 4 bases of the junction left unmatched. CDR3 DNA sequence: TGCGCCAGCAGCGTAGGGACAGGGGATCAGTACTTC. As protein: CASSVGTGDQYF. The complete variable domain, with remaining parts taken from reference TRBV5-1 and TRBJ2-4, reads KAGVTQTPRYLIKTRGQQVTLSCSPISGHRSVSWYQQTPGQGLQFLFEYFSETQRNKGNFPGRFSGRQFSNSRSEMNVSTLELGDSALYLCASSVGTGDQYFGAGTRLSVL.

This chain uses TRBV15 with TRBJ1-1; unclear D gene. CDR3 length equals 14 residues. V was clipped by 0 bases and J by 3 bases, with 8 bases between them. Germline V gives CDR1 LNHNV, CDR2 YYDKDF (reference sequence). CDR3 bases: TGTGCCACCAGCAGAGATGCAACTTACACTGAAGCTTTCTTT. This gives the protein CATSRDATYTEAFF.

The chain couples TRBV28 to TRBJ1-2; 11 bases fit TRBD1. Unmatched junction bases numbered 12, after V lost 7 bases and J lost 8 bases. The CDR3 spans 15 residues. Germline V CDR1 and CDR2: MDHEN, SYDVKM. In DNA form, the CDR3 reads TGTGCCAGCAATCGCCCGGGACAGGGGGTAAACGGCTACACCTTC. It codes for CASNRPGQGVNGYTF.

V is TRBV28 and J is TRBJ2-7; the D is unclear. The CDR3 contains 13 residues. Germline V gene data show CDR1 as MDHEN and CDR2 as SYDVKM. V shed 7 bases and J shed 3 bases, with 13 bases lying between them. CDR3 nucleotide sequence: TGTGCCAGCACCCTAGGTTCGCGCTACGAGCAGTACTTC. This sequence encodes CASTLGSRYEQYF.

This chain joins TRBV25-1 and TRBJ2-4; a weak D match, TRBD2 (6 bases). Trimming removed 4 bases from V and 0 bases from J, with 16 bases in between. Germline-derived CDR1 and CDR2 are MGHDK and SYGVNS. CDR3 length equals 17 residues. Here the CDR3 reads CASSGPSGRLAKNIQYF. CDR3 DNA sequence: TGTGCCAGCAGTGGACCCTCAGGGAGGCTAGCCAAAAACATTCAGTACTTC.

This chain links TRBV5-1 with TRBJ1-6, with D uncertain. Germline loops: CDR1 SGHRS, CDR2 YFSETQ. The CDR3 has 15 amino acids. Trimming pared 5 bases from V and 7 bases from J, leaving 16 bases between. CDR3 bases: TGCGCCAGCAGGTATTCGGAGACGCGGAATTCACCCCTCCACTTT. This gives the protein CASRYSETRNSPLHF.